This T cell receptor (beta chain) was documented in a study of molecular identifiers for immune sequencing clone quantification (dated by TCRdb to 2017 to 2018). For the wider study: In a replicate experiment, RNA from 20,000 or 100,000 naive CD8 T cells was split into five aliquots, four of which were sequenced. CD8 T cells were used in a methods study to benchmark molecular-identifier clustering-based TCR repertoire sequencing (MIDCIRS) and TCR RNA copy counting. Broader findings and caveats from the paper: Spiked-in Jurkat TCR RNA equal to a single cell's worth was reported to be detectable even within 1,200,000 naive CD8 T cells. When barcode sub-clustering was not used, chimeric consensus sequences inflated TCR diversity, with chimeras reaching as high as 47%. About 3.1 recovered TCR RNA copies per cell were obtained by modeling, versus around 10 by digital PCR, implying a capture efficiency of 25% to 30%. Spiked-in Jurkat TCR RNA (approximately 10 copies' worth), which is not part of the donor repertoire, was contained in the naive libraries. In CMV-specific effector cells, over 97% of molecules were held by clones above 20 RNA copies, whereas under 1% of molecules were held by such clones in naive cells. Identical TCR molecules sharing a barcode could cause highly expanded clone sizes to be underestimated.

The library was built by means of PCR. The reads were generated on a NextSeq 500. Bulk TCR libraries were prepared as previously described, using TCR primers listed in Table S5. Total RNA was purified with the Qiagen AllPrep DNA/RNA kit. Reads from multiple sequencing runs of the same library were pooled before analysis. In the authors' own workflow: Reads were retained only if their TCR constant sequence matched exactly, and those retained reads were trimmed to 150 nt and grouped according to their 12-nt molecular barcodes. Reads inside each barcode group were sub-clustered using a 15% Levenshtein threshold, and a quality-weighted consensus sequence was constructed for each RNA molecule. Non-functional sequences were filtered out, along with any lower-count sequence sitting one edit away from another sequence. Based on fitting two negative binomial distributions, any barcode sub-cluster with under 20% of the maximum read count was discarded. The public reads were quality trimmed at Q25 with fastp and then assembled into clones with MiXCR by TCRdb, keeping productive beta chains. One record per CDR3 amino acid sequence lists the most common genes and DNA. In this record, the V and J calls reflect TCRdb's handling and not the investigators' own analysis. Present in this sample are some 97,000 distinct CDR3 sequences, 20% to 25% of which were seen just once. Of the sample, 0.94% falls within the top ten clones.

From its cysteine to its phenylalanine, the CDR3 spans 13 amino acids. Just the 39-base CDR3 DNA is kept, in frame starting at base 1. CDR1 and CDR2 (WSHSY, SAAADI) derive from the germline V gene. Trimming removed 1 base from V and 6 bases from J, leaving 7 bases between the germline ends. This clonotype was recorded a few times. Its antigen is still unknown. No qualities accompany the bases; no much larger clone lies one base away. Naive CD8 T cell libraries were made from approximately 20,000 to 1,000,000 sorted cells using 10%, 30% or 50% of purified RNA. Naive CD8 T cells, defined as CD8+CD4-CCR7+CD45RA+, were FACS-sorted into RLT Plus buffer on a BD FACSAria II. To test detection sensitivity, Jurkat RNA equivalent to ten TCR copies was spiked into samples of roughly 18,000-1,000,000 naive CD8 T cells. CD8 T cells were enriched with RosetteSep CD8+ T Cell Enrichment Cocktail and Ficoll-Paque, followed by ACK red cell lysis.

The sample was naive CD8+ T cells from blood, with Jurkat cell RNA spiked in. The cell subset or site label, as the study defines it: FACS-sorted CD8+CD4-CCR7+CD45RA+ naive T cells. The sequence came from a human donor in good health. Some libraries in this study had Jurkat cell RNA spiked in. Here the chain combines TRBV10-2 and TRBJ1-5, with the D gene not confidently named. The DNA sequence is given as TGCGCCAGCAGTGAGTGGAGGACTCAGCCCCAGCATTTT. This gives the protein CASSEWRTQPQHF.